Listed below are T cell receptor beta chains from one sample, sequenced in a study of T cells in Graves' hyperthyroidism and ophthalmopathy. Each CDR3 protein gets one entry after TCRdb re-called the multiplex PCR reads with MiXCR. The repertoire holds about 600,000 distinct CDR3 sequences, with around 14% as singletons. The sequenced sample was blood. The receptors stem from a woman aged 18-35 years with Graves' ophthalmopathy. Both conserved end residues are part of each CDR3. Each record gives: D gene, V gene, J gene, clone size, CDR3 DNA, CDR3 protein. The D gene is left open where the match is weak. Some rows have no size entry. The others give once, few or many, or a class for an expanded clone.

TRBD1	TRBV6-1	TRBJ2-3	many	TGTGCCAGCAGGGAAAGGGACAGGGTTCTTAGCACAGATACGCAGTATTTT	CASRERDRVLSTDTQYF
TRBD2	TRBV29-1	TRBJ2-2	many	TGCAGCGTTGTGAGGATACTAGCGGGAACCACCGGGGAGCTGTTTTTT	CSVVRILAGTTGELFF
TRBD2	TRBV28	TRBJ2-1	many	TGTGCCAGTGCCGGACTAGCGGCCTACAATGAGCAGTTCTTC	CASAGLAAYNEQFF
TRBD2	TRBV6-5	TRBJ2-1	few	TGTGCCAGCAGTTACTCGAACAGAGCGGGAGGGCTCGGTGAGCAGTTCTTC	CASSYSNRAGGLGEQFF
.	TRBV14	TRBJ1-3	few	TGTGCCAGCAGCCCCGGCCCGGCTGGAAACACCATATATTTT	CASSPGPAGNTIYF
TRBD1	TRBV6-6	TRBJ1-3	few	TGTGCCAGCAGTTACACATCTACAGGGGGCGATGGAAACACCATATATTTT	CASSYTSTGGDGNTIYF
TRBD1	TRBV12-3/TRBV12-4	TRBJ1-4	many	TGTGCCAGCAGTCAGATCCCAGGGGGCGGTGAAAAACTGTTTTTT	CASSQIPGGGEKLFF
TRBD2	TRBV20-1	TRBJ2-7	few	TGCAGTGCTACGGCTAGCGGGAGCTCCTACGAGCAGTACTTC	CSATASGSSYEQYF
.	TRBV20-1	TRBJ2-7	many	TGCAGTGCTAGCCTAACTGAACGGGGGTCCTACGAGCAGTACTTC	CSASLTERGSYEQYF
TRBD1	TRBV9	TRBJ2-7	few	TGTGCCAGCAGCGCCGCCGGGACAGGAGCCTACGAGCAGTACTTC	CASSAAGTGAYEQYF
.	TRBV6-1	TRBJ1-5	many	TGTGCCAGCAGGACAGACAGCAATCAGCCCCAGCATTTT	CASRTDSNQPQHF
TRBD2	TRBV27	TRBJ2-1	many	TGTGCCAGCAAAGGGCTAGCGGGGTACAATGAGCAGTTCTTC	CASKGLAGYNEQFF
.	TRBV28	TRBJ2-1	many	TGTGCCACCAGGGAGGTCTCCTACAATGAGCAGTTCTTC	CATREVSYNEQFF
TRBD1	TRBV30	TRBJ1-1	many	TGTGCCTGGCAGTGGGGACAGTACACTGAAGCTTTCTTT	CAWQWGQYTEAFF
TRBD2	TRBV19	TRBJ2-1	few	TGTGCCGCTCTTCTAAGTAGCGGGAGCCACAATGAGCAGTTCTTC	CAALLSSGSHNEQFF
.	TRBV12-3/TRBV12-4	TRBJ1-5	many	TGTGCCAGCAGCTACCAGGGGTGGCAGCCCCAGCATTTT	CASSYQGWQPQHF
TRBD1	TRBV18	TRBJ1-1	many	TGTGCCAGCTCACCCATGGACAGGGGAGCTGAAGCTTTCTTT	CASSPMDRGAEAFF
TRBD1	TRBV20-1	TRBJ2-7	many	TGCAGTGCTAGAAGGACAGGGGGCGGCGAGCAGTACTTC	CSARRTGGGEQYF
.	TRBV7-9	TRBJ2-1	many	TGTGCCAGCAGCTTAAAACTTGAGCAGTTCTTC	CASSLKLEQFF
.	TRBV7-8	TRBJ1-2	.	TGTGCCAGCAGCTTAACGCATCAAGATGGCTACACCTTC	CASSLTHQDGYTF
TRBD2	TRBV9	TRBJ2-7	many	TGTGCCAGCAGCGTAGGGAGCGGGAGTTCCTACGAGCAGTACTTC	CASSVGSGSSYEQYF
.	TRBV2	TRBJ2-7	many	TGTGCCAGCTCCGAGGCCCTGCGGGGGCTTACCTACGAGCAGTACTTC	CASSEALRGLTYEQYF
.	TRBV18	TRBJ1-1	many	TGTGCCAGCCTTAGACGGGCGAACACTGAAGCTTTCTTT	CASLRRANTEAFF
TRBD1	TRBV29-1	TRBJ1-2	.	TGCAGCGCCGTCGGGACAGGGGGCGCCGACTATGGCTACACCTTC	CSAVGTGGADYGYTF
.	TRBV2	TRBJ1-1	.	TGTGCCAGCAGGGGGGGGGGTAAGAACACTGAAGCTTTCTTT	CASRGGGKNTEAFF
TRBD2	TRBV3-1	TRBJ2-2	few	TGTGCCAGCAGCCAAGATCTTGGGCTAGCGGGAGTATCGGGGGAGCTGTTTTTT	CASSQDLGLAGVSGELFF
.	TRBV14	TRBJ2-2	.	TGTGCCAGCAGGCCTTCCGGACTAAGGGAGGCCGGGGAGCTGTTTTTT	CASRPSGLREAGELFF
.	TRBV6-2/TRBV6-3	TRBJ2-1	many	TGTGCCAGCAGTTACTCGGTTTTTAAGCAGTTCTTC	CASSYSVFKQFF
.	TRBV15	TRBJ1-5	few	TGTGCCACCAGCAGAGAAAGTGGCAATCAGCCCCAGCATTTT	CATSRESGNQPQHF
.	TRBV7-9	TRBJ2-7	many	TGTGCCAGCAGCTTAGCAGGGGTCAGGGGTCACGAGCAGTACTTC	CASSLAGVRGHEQYF
.	TRBV27	TRBJ1-5	many	TGTGCCAGCAGGGTAACGGGTAGCAATCAGCCCCAGCATTTT	CASRVTGSNQPQHF
.	TRBV10-3	TRBJ2-1	many	TGTGCCATCAGGCTGGACAGCCAGGACTACAATGAGCAGTTCTTC	CAIRLDSQDYNEQFF
TRBD2	TRBV11-1	TRBJ2-7	few	TGTGCCAGCAGCCCGGGACTAGCGGGAGATCCCCTCCCCTACGAGCAGTACTTC	CASSPGLAGDPLPYEQYF
.	TRBV20-1	TRBJ2-1	many	TGCAGTGCTAGGCTGAAGGGTAGCTCCTACAATGAGCAGTTCTTC	CSARLKGSSYNEQFF
TRBD1	TRBV5-6	TRBJ2-7	many	TGCGCCAGCAGCTGGGACAGCTCCTACGAGCAGTACTTC	CASSWDSSYEQYF
.	TRBV3-1	TRBJ1-3	many	TGTGCCAGCAGTCCGAAGGACAGAAGCTCTGGAAACACCATATATTTT	CASSPKDRSSGNTIYF
.	TRBV28	TRBJ1-1	many	TGTGCCAGCGGAGATACAGGGAACACTGAAGCTTTCTTT	CASGDTGNTEAFF
.	TRBV30	TRBJ1-2	.	TGTGCCTGGAGTGCAGCGGGGGGTGGTGGCTACACCTTC	CAWSAAGGGGYTF
.	TRBV20-1	TRBJ1-6	many	TGCAGTGCTAGGGCTCCGACAGGAGCGAATTCACCCCTCCACTTT	CSARAPTGANSPLHF
TRBD1	TRBV5-8	TRBJ1-4	few	TGTGCCAGCAGCTTACTGACAGGGGGAGGTGAAAAACTGTTTTTT	CASSLLTGGGEKLFF
.	TRBV5-1	TRBJ2-7	many	TGCGCCAGCAGCTTGGCCACAGGGATCGAGCAGTACTTC	CASSLATGIEQYF
TRBD2	TRBV29-1	TRBJ2-7	few	TGCAGCGTTGAAATAGCGGGAGGGCCGGGCTACGAGCAGTACTTC	CSVEIAGGPGYEQYF
TRBD2	TRBV20-1	TRBJ2-2	many	TGCAGTGCTAGTTCGGCGGGAGGGCCCCGGGAGCTGTTTTTT	CSASSAGGPRELFF
TRBD2	TRBV7-3	TRBJ2-7	few	TGTGCCAGCAGCTTAAGCGGGAGTGATAACTACGAGCAGTACTTC	CASSLSGSDNYEQYF
.	TRBV4-1	TRBJ2-2	.	TGCGCCAGCAGCCAAAGGGGCGCCACCGGGGAGCTGTTTTTT	CASSQRGATGELFF
.	TRBV28	TRBJ2-1	many	TGTGCCAGCAGTTTAAAGGGAAGCGAGCAGTTCTTC	CASSLKGSEQFF
.	TRBV7-9	TRBJ1-5	many	TGTGCCAGCAGCGCGAGCGAGGAGCCCCAGCATTTT	CASSASEEPQHF
.	TRBV30	TRBJ2-1	many	TGTGCCTGGAGGGGCTACAATGAGCAGTTCTTC	CAWRGYNEQFF
TRBD1	TRBV25-1	TRBJ1-2	.	TGTGCCAGCAGTGGGCTTGGACAGGGCTATGGCTACACCTTC	CASSGLGQGYGYTF
.	TRBV6-1	TRBJ2-3	many	TGTGCCAGCAGTCCCCGGGTTAGCGGCTACACAGATACGCAGTATTTT	CASSPRVSGYTDTQYF
.	TRBV5-5	TRBJ1-5	.	TGTGCCAGCAGCTTCAGGGGTTATAGCAATCAGCCCCAGCATTTT	CASSFRGYSNQPQHF
TRBD1	TRBV19	TRBJ1-5	few	TGTGCCAGTACGTCACAGGGGGCCGGGCAGCCCCAGCATTTT	CASTSQGAGQPQHF
.	TRBV6-6	TRBJ2-2	.	TGTGCCAGCAGTTACTCTTTCAGGGAAGGGCCCGGGGAGCTGTTTTTT	CASSYSFREGPGELFF
.	TRBV2	TRBJ1-6	few	TGTGCCAGCAGTGAGGGGGGCAGGGAGTATAATTCACCCCTCCACTTT	CASSEGGREYNSPLHF
TRBD1	TRBV7-8	TRBJ2-3	many	TGTGCCAGCAGCTTTTTACAGGGGCGCACAGATACGCAGTATTTT	CASSFLQGRTDTQYF
.	TRBV11-2	TRBJ2-7	many	TGTGCCAGCAGCTTAGTCCCCCCTCGGGACGAGCAGTACTTC	CASSLVPPRDEQYF
.	TRBV3-1	TRBJ2-6	.	TGTGCCAGCAGCCACTTTTTTGGCGGGACGCCCTCTGGGGCCAACGTCCTGACTTTC	CASSHFFGGTPSGANVLTF
.	TRBV7-2	TRBJ2-3	many	TGTGCCAGCAGCTCATTCCGGAGGGCCAGCACAGATACGCAGTATTTT	CASSSFRRASTDTQYF
TRBD1	TRBV6-1	TRBJ1-1	many	TGTGCCAGCAGTTATCAAACAGGGGTTGAAGCTTTCTTT	CASSYQTGVEAFF
.	TRBV6-5	TRBJ2-5	many	TGTGCCAGCAGTTACGCTTGGTATGTCGGCCAAGAGACCCAGTACTTC	CASSYAWYVGQETQYF